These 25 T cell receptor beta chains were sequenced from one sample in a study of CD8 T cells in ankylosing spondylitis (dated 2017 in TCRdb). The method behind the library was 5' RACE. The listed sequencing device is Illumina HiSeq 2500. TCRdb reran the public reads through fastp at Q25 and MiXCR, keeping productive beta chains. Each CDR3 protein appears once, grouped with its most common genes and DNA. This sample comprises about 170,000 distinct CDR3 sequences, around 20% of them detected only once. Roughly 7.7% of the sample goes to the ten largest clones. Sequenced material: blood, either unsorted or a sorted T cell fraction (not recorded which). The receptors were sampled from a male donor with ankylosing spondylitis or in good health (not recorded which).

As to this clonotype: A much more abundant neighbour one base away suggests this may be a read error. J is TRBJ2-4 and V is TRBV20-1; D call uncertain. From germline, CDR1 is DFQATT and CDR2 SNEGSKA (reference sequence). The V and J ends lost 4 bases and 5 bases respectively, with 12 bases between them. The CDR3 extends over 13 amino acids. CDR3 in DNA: TGCAGTGCTACTAACGTGATGCAAAACATTCAGTACTTC. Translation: CSATNVMQNIQYF.

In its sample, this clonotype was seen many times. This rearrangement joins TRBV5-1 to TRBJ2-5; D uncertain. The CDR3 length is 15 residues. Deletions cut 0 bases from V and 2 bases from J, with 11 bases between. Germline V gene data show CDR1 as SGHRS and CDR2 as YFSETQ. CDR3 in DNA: TGCGCCAGCAGCTTGGTGCAGGACCGACAAGAGACCCAGTACTTC. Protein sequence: CASSLVQDRQETQYF.

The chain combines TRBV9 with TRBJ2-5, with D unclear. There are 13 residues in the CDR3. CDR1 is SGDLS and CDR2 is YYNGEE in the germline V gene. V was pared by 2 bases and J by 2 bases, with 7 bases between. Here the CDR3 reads CASSVSGQETQYF. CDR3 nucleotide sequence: TGTGCCAGCAGCGTCTCCGGACAAGAGACCCAGTACTTC.

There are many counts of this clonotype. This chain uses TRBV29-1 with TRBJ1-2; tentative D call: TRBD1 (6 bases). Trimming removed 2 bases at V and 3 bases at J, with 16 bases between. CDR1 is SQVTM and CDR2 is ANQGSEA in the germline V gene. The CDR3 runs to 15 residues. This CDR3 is CSVELSPQGYYGYTF. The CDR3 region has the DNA TGCAGCGTTGAATTGTCCCCACAGGGATACTATGGCTACACCTTC.

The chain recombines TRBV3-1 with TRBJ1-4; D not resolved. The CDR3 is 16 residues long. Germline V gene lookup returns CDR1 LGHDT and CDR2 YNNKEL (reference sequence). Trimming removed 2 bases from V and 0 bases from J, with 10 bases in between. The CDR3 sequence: CASSQPYPATNEKLFF. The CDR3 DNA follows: TGTGCCAGCAGCCAACCCTACCCGGCAACTAATGAAAAACTGTTTTTT.

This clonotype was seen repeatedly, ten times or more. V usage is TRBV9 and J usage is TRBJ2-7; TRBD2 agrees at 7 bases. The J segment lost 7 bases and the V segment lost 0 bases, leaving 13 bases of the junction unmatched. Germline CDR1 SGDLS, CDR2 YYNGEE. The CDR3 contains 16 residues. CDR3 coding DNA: TGTGCCAGCAGCGTAGCTCCGTCGGGAGGTCATGGGGAGCAGTACTTC. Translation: CASSVAPSGGHGEQYF. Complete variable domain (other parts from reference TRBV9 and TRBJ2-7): DSGVTQTPKHLITATGQRVTLRCSPRSGDLSVYWYQQSLDQGLQFLIQYYNGEERAKGNILERFSAQQFPDLHSELNLSSLELGDSALYFCASSVAPSGGHGEQYFGPGTRLTVT.

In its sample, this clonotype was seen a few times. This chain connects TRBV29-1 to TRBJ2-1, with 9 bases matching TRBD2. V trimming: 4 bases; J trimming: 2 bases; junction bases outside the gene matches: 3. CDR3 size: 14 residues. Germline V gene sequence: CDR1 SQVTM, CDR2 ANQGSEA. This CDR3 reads CSVVSGGTYNEQFF. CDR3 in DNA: TGCAGCGTTGTGAGCGGGGGGACCTACAATGAGCAGTTCTTC.

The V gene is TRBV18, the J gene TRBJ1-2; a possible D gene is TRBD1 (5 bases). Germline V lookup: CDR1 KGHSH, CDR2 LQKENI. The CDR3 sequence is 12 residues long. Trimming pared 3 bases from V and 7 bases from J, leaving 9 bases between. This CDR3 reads CASSPGPAGYTF. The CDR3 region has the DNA TGTGCCAGCTCACCGGGACCGGCTGGCTACACCTTC.

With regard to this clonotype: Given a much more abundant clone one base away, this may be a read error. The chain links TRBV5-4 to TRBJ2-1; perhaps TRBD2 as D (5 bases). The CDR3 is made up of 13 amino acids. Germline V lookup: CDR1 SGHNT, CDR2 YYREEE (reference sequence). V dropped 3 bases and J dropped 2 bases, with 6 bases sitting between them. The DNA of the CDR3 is TGTGCCAGCAGCTCCGGGGCCTACAATGAGCAGTTCTTC. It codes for CASSSGAYNEQFF.

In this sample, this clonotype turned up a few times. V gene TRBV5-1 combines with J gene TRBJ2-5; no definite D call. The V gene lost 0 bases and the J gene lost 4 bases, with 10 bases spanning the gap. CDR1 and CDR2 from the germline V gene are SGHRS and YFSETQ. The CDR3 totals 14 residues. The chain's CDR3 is CASSLAGIGETQYF. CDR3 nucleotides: TGCGCCAGCAGCTTGGCGGGTATAGGAGAGACCCAGTACTTC.

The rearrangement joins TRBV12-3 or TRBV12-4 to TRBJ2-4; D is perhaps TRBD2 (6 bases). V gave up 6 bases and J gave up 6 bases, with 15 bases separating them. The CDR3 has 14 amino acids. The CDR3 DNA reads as TGTGCCAGCAGGCGACCCGGGAGCTCAAACATTCAGTACTTC. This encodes CASRRPGSSNIQYF.

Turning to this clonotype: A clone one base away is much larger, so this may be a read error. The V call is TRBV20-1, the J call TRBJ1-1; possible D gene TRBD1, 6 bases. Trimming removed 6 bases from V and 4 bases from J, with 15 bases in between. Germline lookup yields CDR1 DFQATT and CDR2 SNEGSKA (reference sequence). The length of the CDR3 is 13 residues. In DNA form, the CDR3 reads TGCAGTGCAACAGGCGACAGGACCACTGAAGCTTTCTTT. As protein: CSATGDRTTEAFF.

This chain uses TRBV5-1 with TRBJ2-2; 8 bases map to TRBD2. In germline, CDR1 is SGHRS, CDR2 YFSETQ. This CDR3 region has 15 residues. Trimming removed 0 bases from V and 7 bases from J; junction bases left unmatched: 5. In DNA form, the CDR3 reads TGCGCCAGCAGCTTGGAGGGACTAGTCAGCGGGGAGCTGTTTTTT. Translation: CASSLEGLVSGELFF.

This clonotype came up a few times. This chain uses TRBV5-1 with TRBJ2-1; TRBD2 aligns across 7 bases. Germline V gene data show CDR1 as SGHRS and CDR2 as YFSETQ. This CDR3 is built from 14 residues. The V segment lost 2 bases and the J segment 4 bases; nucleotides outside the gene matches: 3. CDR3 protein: CASSFDGRYNEQFF. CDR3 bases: TGCGCCAGCAGCTTCGACGGGAGGTACAATGAGCAGTTCTTC.

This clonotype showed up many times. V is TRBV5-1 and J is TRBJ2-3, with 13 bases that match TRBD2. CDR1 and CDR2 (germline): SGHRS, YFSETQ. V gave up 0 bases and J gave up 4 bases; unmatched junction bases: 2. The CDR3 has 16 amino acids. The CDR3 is CASSLGLAGGSDTQYF. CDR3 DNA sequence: TGCGCCAGCAGCTTGGGACTAGCGGGAGGTTCAGATACGCAGTATTTT.

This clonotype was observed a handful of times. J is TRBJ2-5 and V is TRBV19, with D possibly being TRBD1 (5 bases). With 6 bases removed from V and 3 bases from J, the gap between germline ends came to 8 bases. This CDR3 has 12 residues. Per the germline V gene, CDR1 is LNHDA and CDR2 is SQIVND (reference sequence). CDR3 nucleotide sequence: TGTGCCAGTAGCGACAGAGAAGAGACCCAGTACTTC. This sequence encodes CASSDREETQYF.

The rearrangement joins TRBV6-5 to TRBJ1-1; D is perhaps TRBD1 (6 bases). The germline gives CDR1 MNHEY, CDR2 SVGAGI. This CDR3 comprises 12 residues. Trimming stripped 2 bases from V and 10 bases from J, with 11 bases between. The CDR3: CASSYAGARAFF. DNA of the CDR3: TGTGCCAGCAGTTACGCAGGGGCCCGAGCTTTCTTT.

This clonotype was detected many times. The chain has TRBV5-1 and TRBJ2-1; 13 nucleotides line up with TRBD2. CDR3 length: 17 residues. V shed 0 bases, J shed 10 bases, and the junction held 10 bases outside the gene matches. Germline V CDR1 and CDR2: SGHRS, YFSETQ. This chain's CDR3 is CASSLASVTSGRREQFF. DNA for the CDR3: TGCGCCAGCAGCTTGGCTTCTGTGACTAGCGGGAGGCGGGAGCAGTTCTTC.

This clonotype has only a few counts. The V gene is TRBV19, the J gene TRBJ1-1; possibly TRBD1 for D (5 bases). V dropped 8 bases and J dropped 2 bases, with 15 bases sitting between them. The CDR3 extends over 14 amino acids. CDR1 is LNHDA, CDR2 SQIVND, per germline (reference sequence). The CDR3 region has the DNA TGTGCCAGTCGAAGGAGGGGTGGTAACACTGAAGCTTTCTTT. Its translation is CASRRRGGNTEAFF.

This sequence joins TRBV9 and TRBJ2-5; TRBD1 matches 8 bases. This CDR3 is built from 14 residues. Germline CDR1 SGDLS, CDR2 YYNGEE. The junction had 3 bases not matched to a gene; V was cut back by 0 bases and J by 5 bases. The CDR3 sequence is CASSVGTGWETQYF. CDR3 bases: TGTGCCAGCAGCGTAGGGACAGGGTGGGAGACCCAGTACTTC.

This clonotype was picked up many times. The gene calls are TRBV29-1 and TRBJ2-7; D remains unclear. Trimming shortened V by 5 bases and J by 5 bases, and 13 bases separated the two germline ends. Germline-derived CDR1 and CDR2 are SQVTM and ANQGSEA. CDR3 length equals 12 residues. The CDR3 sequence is CSVFVGSHEQYF. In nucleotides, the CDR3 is TGCAGCGTTTTCGTGGGTTCCCACGAGCAGTACTTC.

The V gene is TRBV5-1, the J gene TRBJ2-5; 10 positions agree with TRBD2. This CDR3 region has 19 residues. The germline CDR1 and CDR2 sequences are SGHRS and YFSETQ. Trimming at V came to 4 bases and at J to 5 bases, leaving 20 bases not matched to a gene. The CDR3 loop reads CASSPLLAGTPMLQETQYF. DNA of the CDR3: TGCGCCAGCAGCCCCTTACTAGCGGGAACCCCTATGCTCCAGGAGACCCAGTACTTC.

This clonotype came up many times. The CDR3 sequence: CSASTGTGGYTF. In DNA form, the CDR3 reads TGCAGTGCTAGTACCGGGACAGGAGGCTACACCTTC. The chain uses TRBV20-1 and TRBJ1-2, with TRBD1 matching 8 bases. V lost 3 bases, J lost 8 bases, and 5 bases stayed unmatched. The CDR3 is 12 amino acids. Germline CDR1 reads DFQATT; CDR2 reads SNEGSKA (reference sequence).

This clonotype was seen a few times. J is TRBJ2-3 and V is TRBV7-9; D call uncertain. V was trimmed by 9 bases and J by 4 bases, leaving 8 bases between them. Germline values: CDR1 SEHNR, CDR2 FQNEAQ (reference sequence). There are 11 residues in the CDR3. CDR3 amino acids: CASRGPDTQYF. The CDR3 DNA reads TGTGCCAGTCGCGGTCCAGATACGCAGTATTTT.

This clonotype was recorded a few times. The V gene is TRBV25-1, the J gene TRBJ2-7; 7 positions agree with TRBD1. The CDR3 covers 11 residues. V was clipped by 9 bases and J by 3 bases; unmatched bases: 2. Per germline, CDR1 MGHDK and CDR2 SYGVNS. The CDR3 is CASGTDYEQYF. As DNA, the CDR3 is TGTGCCAGTGGGACAGACTACGAGCAGTACTTC.